Listed here are 2 T cell receptor beta chains from one sample, sequenced in a study of cytomegalovirus exposure and HLA in healthy donors. The PCR employed 60 Vbeta primers together with 13 Jbeta primers. Data came from immunoSEQ multiplex PCR; TCRdb stores just in-frame clones and leaves some out. Here the sample spans under 150,000 clones, 70% to 80% being singletons. Specimen: PBMCs. Every receptor here comes from a woman aged 60 to 75 in good health and CMV-seropositive.

The rearrangement uses TRBV19 and TRBJ1-5; no clear D gene. Germline V gene data show CDR1 as LNHDA and CDR2 as SQIVND (reference sequence). V dropped 2 bases and J dropped 1 base, with 12 bases sitting between them. This CDR3 comprises 16 residues. As DNA, the CDR3 is TGTGCCAGTAGTATATCCCCTACCGGGAGCAATCAGCCCCAGCATTTT. Its translation: CASSISPTGSNQPQHF. Looking up the rest from reference TRBV19 and TRBJ1-5 gives the full variable domain: DGGITQSPKYLFRKEGQNVTLSCEQNLNHDAMYWYRQDPGQGLRLIYYSQIVNDFQKGDIAEGYSVSREKKESFPLTVTSAQKNPTAFYLCASSISPTGSNQPQHFGDGTRLSIL.

The J gene is TRBJ1-2, the V gene TRBV29-1, with D tentatively TRBD1 (5 bases). The CDR3 length is 13 residues. V was pared by 7 bases and J by 8 bases, with 20 bases between. CDR1 is SQVTM, CDR2 ANQGSEA, per germline. CDR3 in amino acids: CSAPSDSPGGYTF. CDR3 nucleotide sequence: TGCAGCGCCCCCTCAGACAGCCCAGGGGGCTACACCTTC.